The 30 T cell receptor beta chains presented below share a single source sample, sequenced in a study of blood T cell repertoires in COVID-19. The method was immunoSEQ multiplex PCR; TCRdb's version includes in-frame clones alone and lacks a portion of them. There are a few hundred thousand clones in the sample; 88% occur only once, and approximately 0.97% lies in the top ten. Material for sequencing was PBMCs or T cells enriched from blood (not recorded which). Source of these receptors: a woman in her twenties or thirties who had been exposed to COVID-19.

The CDR3 is CAWSEAYGYTF. The CDR3 bases are TGTGCCTGGAGTGAAGCCTATGGCTACACCTTC. The V call is TRBV30, the J call TRBJ1-2; D is undetermined. Trimming pared 1 base from V and 4 bases from J, leaving 4 bases between. The germline CDR1 and CDR2 sequences are GTSNPN and SVGIG (reference sequence). CDR3 length: 11 amino acids.

This clone was seen a few times. J is TRBJ1-2 and V is TRBV5-1; tentatively, D is TRBD1 (5 bases). This CDR3 region has 15 residues. V was pared by 4 bases and J by 4 bases, with 17 bases between. The V gene's germline CDR1 is SGHRS and CDR2 YFSETQ. Here the CDR3 reads CASSPEGLLGYGYTF. CDR3 DNA sequence: TGCGCCAGCAGCCCGGAGGGGCTGCTGGGCTATGGCTACACCTTC.

This sequence joins TRBV30 and TRBJ1-1, with 7 positions matching TRBD1. The V gene's germline CDR1 is GTSNPN and CDR2 SVGIG (reference sequence). The CDR3 is made up of 13 amino acids. With 3 bases clipped from V and 4 bases from J, the junction kept 5 bases outside the gene matches. CDR3 sequence reads: CAWRGQAGTEAFF. The CDR3, as DNA: TGTGCCTGGAGAGGACAGGCGGGCACTGAAGCTTTCTTT.

The sample holds a few counts of this clone. This chain connects TRBV9 to TRBJ2-7, with 8 bases matching TRBD1. The CDR3 consists of 16 residues. The germline CDR1 and CDR2 sequences are SGDLS and YYNGEE. J lost 3 bases, V lost 0 bases, and 8 bases had no gene match. CDR3 region: CASSVDRRGRNYEQYF. The CDR3 bases are TGTGCCAGCAGCGTAGATCGCAGGGGGCGAAACTACGAGCAGTACTTC.

The rearrangement uses TRBV14 and TRBJ1-2; the D gene is possibly TRBD1 (5 bases). The germline V gene has CDR1 SGHDN and CDR2 FVKESK. The CDR3 loop spans 12 amino acids. V lost 3 bases, J lost 10 bases, and 12 bases lay in between. The CDR3 DNA reads as TGTGCCAGCAGCCACCGGGGGACCCCCTACACCTTC. It is translated as CASSHRGTPYTF.

The chain combines TRBV4-1 with TRBJ2-2; D is ambiguous. Germline V gene sequence: CDR1 MGHRA, CDR2 YSYEKL. V was pared by 3 bases and J by 2 bases, with 7 bases between. This CDR3 has 14 residues. CDR3: CASSQLDNTGELFF. CDR3 DNA: TGCGCCAGCAGCCAGTTAGATAACACCGGGGAGCTGTTTTTT.

V gene TRBV6-4 combines with J gene TRBJ1-1, with TRBD1 identical over 9 bases. Germline CDR1 is MRHNA and CDR2 is SNTAGT. Trimming at V came to 7 bases and at J to 3 bases, leaving 6 bases not matched to a gene. The CDR3 runs 14 residues. CDR3 nucleotide sequence: TGTGCCAGCACCCGCACAGGGGGCGACACTGAAGCTTTCTTT. This codes for CASTRTGGDTEAFF.

The gene calls are TRBV7-9 and TRBJ1-5, with D hard to call. Trimming took off 6 bases at V and 4 bases at J, with 13 bases between the two ends. The CDR3 loop spans 14 amino acids. Germline V gene lookup returns CDR1 SEHNR and CDR2 FQNEAQ (reference sequence). CDR3 DNA sequence: TGTGCCAGCAGTAGTGAGATTTCAAATCAGCCCCAGCATTTT. Protein sequence: CASSSEISNQPQHF.

This rearrangement joins TRBV19 to TRBJ1-1; possibly TRBD1 for D (6 bases). V gave up 3 bases and J gave up 0 bases, with 11 bases separating them. Germline V gene lookup returns CDR1 LNHDA and CDR2 SQIVND (reference sequence). There are 15 residues in the CDR3. The CDR3 here is CASSIHRDLNTEAFF. As DNA, the CDR3 is TGTGCCAGTAGTATCCACAGGGATTTGAACACTGAAGCTTTCTTT.

This clone was recorded only once. The chain combines TRBV5-6 with TRBJ2-1, with D maybe TRBD1 (5 bases). Germline loops: CDR1 SGHDT, CDR2 YYEEEE. The CDR3 sequence is 15 residues long. V was shortened by 2 bases and J by 4 bases, with 13 bases between the two germline ends. The CDR3 sequence: CASSFGRVGYNEQFF. The CDR3 region has the DNA TGTGCCAGCAGCTTCGGCAGGGTCGGTTACAATGAGCAGTTCTTC. Together with reference TRBV5-6 and TRBJ2-1, the CDR3 gives the full variable domain: DAGVTQSPTHLIKTRGQQVTLRCSPKSGHDTVSWYQQALGQGPQFIFQYYEEEERQRGNFPDRFSGHQFPNYSSELNVNALLLGDSALYLCASSFGRVGYNEQFFGPGTRLTVL.

The chain is built from TRBV11-2 and TRBJ2-1, with a tentative D call TRBD2 (6 bases). Germline V gene lookup returns CDR1 SGHAT and CDR2 FQNNGV. The CDR3 extends over 15 amino acids. Trimming took off 1 base at V and 7 bases at J, with 14 bases between the two ends. The CDR3 bases are TGTGCCAGCAGCTTAGTTGCGGGCGGAGGGAATGAGCAGTTCTTC. Translation gives CASSLVAGGGNEQFF.

This chain connects TRBV14 to TRBJ2-7; D call uncertain. This CDR3 is 13 amino acids long. The V end was cut by 0 bases, the J end by 2 bases, with 5 bases between. The V gene's germline CDR1 is SGHDN and CDR2 FVKESK. The CDR3 sequence is CASSQDSPYEQYF. DNA for the CDR3: TGTGCCAGCAGCCAAGATAGCCCCTACGAGCAGTACTTC. The full variable domain, its missing parts supplied by reference TRBV14 and TRBJ2-7, is EAGVTQFPSHSVIEKGQTVTLRCDPISGHDNLYWYRRVMGKEIKFLLHFVKESKQDESGMPNNRFLAERTGGTYSTLKVQPAELEDSGVYFCASSQDSPYEQYFGPGTRLTVT.

This clone was recorded a few times. The CDR3 DNA is TGTGCCAGCACCCAGAGCGGGGGGCTAGGCGAGCAGTACTTC. Protein: CASTQSGGLGEQYF. The chain employs TRBV28 and TRBJ2-7; 9 nucleotides line up with TRBD2. Germline lookup yields CDR1 MDHEN and CDR2 SYDVKM. The CDR3 is 14 amino acids. After removal of 7 bases from V and 6 bases from J, the junction contained 10 bases not matched to a gene. Based on the CDR3 plus reference TRBV28 and TRBJ2-7, the full variable domain is DVKVTQSSRYLVKRTGEKVFLECVQDMDHENMFWYRQDPGLGLRLIYFSYDVKMKEKGDIPEGYSVSREKKERFSLILESASTNQTSMYLCASTQSGGLGEQYFGPGTRLTVT.

The V gene is TRBV29-1, the J gene TRBJ2-3; 8 positions agree with TRBD1. The J segment lost 0 bases and the V segment lost 7 bases, leaving 6 bases of the junction unmatched. There are 14 residues in the CDR3. The germline CDR1 and CDR2 sequences are SQVTM and ANQGSEA. Written as DNA, the CDR3 is TGCAGCGAGAGGACAGGGTCTAGCACAGATACGCAGTATTTT. Protein product: CSERTGSSTDTQYF.

This chain uses TRBV19 with TRBJ2-7; 9 bases match TRBD1. There are 14 residues in the CDR3. Germline V CDR1 and CDR2: LNHDA, SQIVND (reference sequence). The V gene end was trimmed by 5 bases and the J gene end by 6 bases; junction bases not matched to a gene: 8. This CDR3 is CASSPRDRAIEQYF. The CDR3 DNA reads TGTGCCAGTAGTCCCCGGGACAGGGCAATCGAGCAGTACTTC.

The chain uses TRBV30 and TRBJ2-7; 9 nucleotides align to TRBD2. CDR1 and CDR2 from the germline V gene are GTSNPN and SVGIG (reference sequence). Trimming at V came to 4 bases and at J to 4 bases, leaving 17 bases not matched to a gene. The length of the CDR3 is 17 residues. CDR3 sequence reads: CAWTPDVGASGIYEQYF. CDR3 DNA: TGTGCCTGGACCCCGGACGTTGGGGCTAGCGGGATATACGAGCAGTACTTC.

This chain uses TRBV6-2 or TRBV6-3 with TRBJ2-7, with D possibly being TRBD2 (5 bases). Trimming took 4 bases from V and 6 from J, leaving 10 bases between them. The CDR3 sequence is 12 residues long. Germline V gene lookup returns CDR1 MNHEY and CDR2 SVGEGT. The CDR3 here is CASSLLVSEQYF. Here the CDR3 DNA reads TGTGCCAGCAGTTTACTAGTTTCCGAGCAGTACTTC.

The chain couples TRBV28 to TRBJ1-2; possibly TRBD1 for D (5 bases). V lost 2 bases to trimming and J lost 7 bases, with 14 bases between them. This CDR3 comprises 14 residues. From germline, CDR1 is MDHEN and CDR2 SYDVKM. The CDR3, as DNA: TGTGCCAGCAGTTTAAATCGGGGGAGGAGTGGCTACACCTTC. This encodes CASSLNRGRSGYTF.

The chain carries TRBV9 and TRBJ2-1, with 8 nucleotides matching TRBD2. CDR1 and CDR2 from the germline V gene are SGDLS and YYNGEE. Trimming removed 4 bases from V and 7 bases from J; junction bases left unmatched: 16. CDR3 size: 17 residues. CDR3 residues: CASSTYPGSGSENEQFF. The CDR3 coding sequence is TGTGCCAGCAGCACCTACCCCGGGAGCGGGAGTGAAAATGAGCAGTTCTTC.

The chain uses TRBV10-2 and TRBJ1-2; 7 bases map to TRBD1. Germline V CDR1 and CDR2: WSHSY, SAAADI. There are 14 residues in the CDR3. Trimming cost V 2 bases and J 7 bases; bases outside gene matches: 7. Here the CDR3 DNA reads TGCGCCAGCAGTGAGACTGACAGGGCGGGTGGCTACACCTTC. It codes for CASSETDRAGGYTF.

The rearrangement links TRBV2 to TRBJ1-4, with D possibly being TRBD1 (6 bases). Germline values: CDR1 SNHLY, CDR2 FYNNEI. The CDR3 has 14 amino acids. Deletions cut 6 bases from V and 6 bases from J, with 14 bases between. CDR3 sequence: CASSWDNTDEKLFF. Written as DNA, the CDR3 is TGTGCCAGCAGCTGGGACAACACGGATGAAAAACTGTTTTTT.

The V and J genes are TRBV7-8 and TRBJ2-1; tentative D call: TRBD2 (5 bases). The V gene's germline CDR1 is SGHVS and CDR2 FQNEAQ. This CDR3 is 11 amino acids long. V lost 5 bases, J lost 10 bases, and 9 bases lay in between. CDR3 nucleotides: TGTGCCAGCAGCCTACTAGTCGAGCAGTTCTTC. Translation: CASSLLVEQFF.

This clone was recorded only once. The rearrangement links TRBV14 to TRBJ2-1, with TRBD2 matching 9 bases. The CDR3 is 13 residues long. CDR1 is SGHDN and CDR2 is FVKESK in the germline V gene. With V trimmed by 5 bases and J by 7 bases, 3 bases remained unmatched. CDR3 DNA sequence: TGTGCCAGCAGCTACGGACTAGCGAATGAGCAGTTCTTC. This gives the protein CASSYGLANEQFF.

The chain has TRBV13 and TRBJ2-5; 9 bases map to TRBD1. Trimming cost V 4 bases and J 6 bases; bases outside gene matches: 3. The length of the CDR3 is 13 residues. The V gene's germline CDR1 is PRHDT and CDR2 FYEKMQ (reference sequence). CDR3 DNA sequence: TGTGCCAGCAGCTCCGGGACAGGGAAGACCCAGTACTTC. Translation gives CASSSGTGKTQYF.

The CDR3 protein is CAIRPGLAYNEQFF. Written as DNA, the CDR3 is TGTGCCATCAGGCCGGGACTAGCGTATAATGAGCAGTTCTTC. The chain is built from TRBV10-3 and TRBJ2-1, with 10 bases lining up with TRBD2. Trimming at V came to 6 bases and at J to 7 bases, leaving 6 bases not matched to a gene. Per germline, CDR1 ENHRY and CDR2 SYGVKD. The CDR3 totals 14 residues.

This clone has a single count. The chain has TRBV10-3 and TRBJ1-3; 7 bases are a match to TRBD1. CDR3 length: 14 amino acids. Germline CDR1 is ENHRY and CDR2 is SYGVKD. J gave up 4 bases and V 10 bases, and 10 bases lay outside the gene matches. CDR3 sequence reads: CATGSEGQGNTIYF. The CDR3 DNA sequence: TGTGCCACCGGAAGTGAGGGACAGGGAAACACCATATATTTT.

The chain carries TRBV7-8 and TRBJ2-7; 11 positions match TRBD2. With V trimmed by 5 bases and J by 2 bases, 8 bases remained unmatched. The CDR3 runs 16 residues. CDR1 and CDR2 (germline): SGHVS, FQNEAQ. The CDR3 coding sequence is TGTGCCAGCAGCCGGCTCGGACTAGCGGGCCCCTACGAGCAGTACTTC. Translating gives CASSRLGLAGPYEQYF.

This clone was observed a few times. The chain links TRBV21-1 to TRBJ1-3. TRBV21-1 is a pseudogene. The CDR3 consists of 17 residues. The CDR3 DNA is TGTGCCAGCAGCAAAGACGAGGGCAGGCTCTCTGGAAACACCATATATTTT. Its translation: CASSKDEGRLSGNTIYF.

The rearrangement joins TRBV11-2 to TRBJ1-6, with D tentatively TRBD1 (5 bases). The CDR3 consists of 15 residues. Germline CDR1 reads SGHAT; CDR2 reads FQNNGV. V was clipped by 0 bases and J by 4 bases, with 7 bases between them. The CDR3 nucleotides read TGTGCCAGCAGCTTAGATGCAGGGTATAATTCACCCCTCCACTTT. Its translation: CASSLDAGYNSPLHF.

CDR3 nucleotide sequence: TGTGCCAGCATCCGACTACCAGGCTACAATGAGCAGTTCTTC. Translated, it gives CASIRLPGYNEQFF. The chain is built from TRBV28 and TRBJ2-1, with TRBD2 as a possible D gene (5 bases). Germline CDR1 is MDHEN and CDR2 is SYDVKM. Deletions cut 7 bases from V and 3 bases from J, with 13 bases between. The CDR3 sequence is 14 residues long.